This TCR beta chain was sequenced in a study of CD8+ T cells in alopecia areata (dated by TCRdb to 2016 to 2018). Regarding the study in general: Treated patients were enrolled in an open-label pilot trial of oral tofacitinib at 5 to 10 mg twice daily for moderate-to-severe alopecia areata. Biopsies were taken from tofacitinib-treated patients at baseline and at 4 and 24 weeks of treatment, and a later scalp biopsy was taken in several of the tofacitinib-treated patients. The RNA source kit depended on sample type: the PAXgene miRNA kit for fixed scalp, the miRNeasy kit for PBMCs, and the RNeasy kit for mouse skin. The SALT score, which quantifies the percentage of affected scalp surface area, was used to measure disease severity in treated patients. Human TCRbeta sequencing covered scalp tissue and sorted CD4+ and CD8+ peripheral blood T cells from patchy and totalis/universalis alopecia areata patients and healthy controls. Clonality in the scalp was compared among normal scalp (n=4), patchy alopecia areata scalp (n=8), and alopecia totalis/universalis scalp (n=8). Patients stayed on tofacitinib for 6 to 18 months and then had 6 months of follow-up off drug so that delayed response and recurrence could be assessed. Amplification of TCRbeta CDR3 regions was done by immunoSEQ multiplex PCR using 35 Vbeta forward primers and 13 Jbeta reverse primers. In both human patients and the C3H/HeJ mouse model, the study applied high-throughput TCRbeta sequencing to look at T cell clonal expansion in alopecia areata. General conclusions and limits of the study: Compared with normal scalp, lesional scalp, particularly in alopecia totalis/universalis, had higher clonality and more expanded CD8+ clones, which suggests antigenic drive. Because the treated cohort was small and had only one nonresponder, larger studies are needed to examine links between baseline CD8+ expansion and response. Many expanded lesional clones were found to persist in scalp and blood during tofacitinib treatment, and relapse after treatment cessation may be partly explained by this persistence. Scalp clonality and the number of expanded CD8+ clones among the top 100 scalp clones were significantly decreased by tofacitinib. Shared TCR sequences between patients were less evident than in mice, which may be partly attributable to HLA diversity in the patient population. Unlike mouse skin, which is dominated by gammadelta T cells, normal human skin has resident alphabeta T cells that are also sequenced, and this complicates analysis of the scalp TCR repertoire.

The sample's time point label, in plain terms: less than five weeks on oral tofacitinib. The treatment or condition label corresponds to: oral pan-JAK inhibitor, 5-10 mg twice daily. From alopecia areata patients, peripheral blood was collected along with lesional scalp punch biopsies. PBMCs were separated by density centrifugation and stained for CD3, CD4 and CD8, after which CD4+ and CD8+ T cells were sorted on a FACSAria. Reading the germline V gene gives CDR1 MNHEY and CDR2 SVGAGI. At the junction V is shortened by 5 bases and J by 4 bases, with 9 bases in between. Taken from cysteine to phenylalanine, the CDR3 has 13 residues. The read is trimmed to its CDR3 DNA, 39 bases read in frame from base 1. The library was obtained by the immunoSEQ multiplex PCR assay. To provide template for TCR sequencing, every sample had RNA extracted and reverse transcribed into cDNA. First-strand cDNA was synthesized with SuperScript III using a 2:1 mix of oligo-dT and random hexamers. A synthetic immune receptor repertoire was used to assess amplification bias, and residual bias was removed computationally. In the authors' own workflow: Raw reads were preprocessed to remove errors, and CDR3 was defined by IMGT conventions from the conserved cysteine to phenylalanine. To get clonality, Shannon entropy was normalized by log2 of the number of productive unique TCRs and the result was subtracted from 1. Whether each scalp clone was CD4 or CD8 was inferred by checking scalp TCRbeta sequences against the CD4 and CD8 repertoires from sorted blood. TCRdb limited this immuneACCESS table to in-frame rearrangements with V and J called. A share of clones is missing; checked studies link under half to unresolved V genes, and the rest is unexplained. Clone size and the V and J calls come from that table; the DNA yielded D and trimming. The sample includes around 70,000 clones, with around 29% observed a single time. The ten top clones hold under 15% of the sample.

On this clone: Its antigen is still unknown. Base qualities were left out, and no much larger clone turns up one base away.

The material sequenced was CD8+ T cells sorted from blood, taken at week 4, from a patient treated with tofacitinib. The chain joins TRBV6-5 to TRBJ2-1, and perhaps TRBD2 as D gene, on 5 matching bases. The clonotype comes from a human donor with alopecia areata. The DNA is as follows: TGTGCCAGCAGTGCCGGACTTTACAATGAGCAGTTCTTC. It translates as CASSAGLYNEQFF.